This entry lists 17 T cell receptor beta chains sequenced from one sample in a study of regulatory T cells in long-lasting Graves disease. According to the study, TCR beta libraries were built with iRepertoire HTBI primers and CDR3-region Arm-PCR. TCRdb ran MiXCR on the multiplex PCR reads and lists one entry per CDR3 protein. The profile shows about 460,000 distinct CDR3 sequences, around a fifth of them singletons. Time point reported: persistent/refractory GD, antithyroid drugs over 5 years with positive TRAb. PBMC RNA served as the TCR library source. This specimen was peripheral blood mononuclear cells (PBMCs), taken when the disease was refractory, from a patient treated with antithyroid drugs. Every receptor here comes from a female donor with Graves disease.

The chain joins TRBV28 to TRBJ2-7, with D maybe TRBD1 (6 bases). V dropped 5 bases and J dropped 0 bases, with 20 bases sitting between them. CDR1 and CDR2 from the germline V gene are MDHEN and SYDVKM. CDR3 length: 17 amino acids. The CDR3 DNA reads TGTGCCAGCAGTGAATTTGTGGGGGACACCCCCTCCTACGAGCAGTACTTC. Its protein product is CASSEFVGDTPSYEQYF.

V gene TRBV6-1 combines with J gene TRBJ1-1; the D is unclear. In germline, CDR1 is MNHNS, CDR2 SASEGT. Trimming took off 6 bases at V and 6 bases at J, with 17 bases between the two ends. The CDR3 extends over 14 amino acids. The CDR3 region has the DNA TGTGCCAGCAGCGACTATTTTTTGATCTCTGAAGCTTTCTTT. This gives the protein CASSDYFLISEAFF.

The chain is built from TRBV20-1 and TRBJ2-1; D perhaps matches TRBD2 (6 bases). The length of the CDR3 is 13 residues. The V end was cut by 5 bases, the J end by 7 bases, with 15 bases between. Germline CDR1 and CDR2: DFQATT and SNEGSKA (reference sequence). The chain's CDR3 is CSAGRLGRNEQFF. The CDR3 DNA reads as TGCAGTGCTGGCAGACTAGGAAGGAATGAGCAGTTCTTC.

This clonotype occurred many times. V usage is TRBV7-3 and J usage is TRBJ1-6; no clear D gene. The V and J ends lost 1 base and 10 bases respectively, with 11 bases between them. Germline loops: CDR1 SGHTA, CDR2 FQGTGA. The CDR3 loop spans 14 amino acids. For the CDR3, the DNA is TGTGCCAGCAGCTTAAAAGTGCAAGGATCACCCCTCCACTTT. It specifies CASSLKVQGSPLHF.

This clonotype has a handful of counts. Written as DNA, the CDR3 is TGTGCCAGCAGCACCCAATATAATCAGCCCCAGCATTTT. This codes for CASSTQYNQPQHF. The chain links TRBV27 to TRBJ1-5; D remains unclear. The CDR3 length is 13 residues. Germline lookup yields CDR1 MNHEY and CDR2 SMNVEV (reference sequence). The V end was cut by 6 bases, the J end by 4 bases, with 10 bases between.

This clonotype was recorded many times. The chain carries TRBV28 and TRBJ2-5; 7 bases match TRBD2. The junction had 2 bases not matched to a gene; V was cut back by 6 bases and J by 1 base. The germline gives CDR1 MDHEN, CDR2 SYDVKM. The CDR3 loop spans 13 amino acids. The CDR3 region is CASRGGGQETQYF. Written as DNA, the CDR3 is TGTGCCAGCAGGGGGGGGGGCCAAGAGACCCAGTACTTC. Drawing the rest from reference TRBV28 and TRBJ2-5, the complete variable domain is DVKVTQSSRYLVKRTGEKVFLECVQDMDHENMFWYRQDPGLGLRLIYFSYDVKMKEKGDIPEGYSVSREKKERFSLILESASTNQTSMYLCASRGGGQETQYFGPGTRLLVL.

This clonotype was found a few times. The chain is built from TRBV9 and TRBJ1-1; D uncertain. V was cut by 0 bases and J by 5 bases, with 8 bases left in between. Germline values: CDR1 SGDLS, CDR2 YYNGEE. The CDR3 consists of 13 residues. The CDR3 here is CASSVAWETEAFF. The CDR3 bases are TGTGCCAGCAGCGTAGCGTGGGAGACTGAAGCTTTCTTT.

The rearrangement links TRBV3-1 to TRBJ1-4, with no clear D. Trimming shortened V by 4 bases and J by 0 bases, and 12 bases separated the two germline ends. The CDR3 is made up of 16 amino acids. CDR1 is LGHDT, CDR2 YNNKEL, per germline (reference sequence). CDR3 amino acids: CASSRDIVATNEKLFF. CDR3 nucleotide sequence: TGTGCCAGCAGCCGAGATATCGTTGCAACTAATGAAAAACTGTTTTTT.

The chain is built from TRBV9 and TRBJ1-2; D remains ambiguous. The CDR3 totals 18 residues. V lost 0 bases and J 0 bases, leaving 18 bases between the germline ends. The germline CDR1 and CDR2 sequences are SGDLS and YYNGEE. As DNA, the CDR3 is TGTGCCAGCAGCGTAGAGGTATCCGGCAGGCCTACTAACTATGGCTACACCTTC. Its translation: CASSVEVSGRPTNYGYTF.

This chain links TRBV28 with TRBJ2-7; 8 bases match TRBD1. From germline, CDR1 is MDHEN and CDR2 SYDVKM. CDR3 length: 14 residues. V trimming: 7 bases; J trimming: 4 bases; junction bases outside the gene matches: 9. The CDR3 region is CASTLRTGKYEQYF. For the CDR3, the DNA is TGTGCCAGCACCCTGCGGACAGGGAAATACGAGCAGTACTTC.

With respect to this clonotype: This clone may be a read error of a much larger clone one base away. The V call is TRBV28, the J call TRBJ2-7; no firm D call. The CDR3 spans 13 residues. Per the germline V gene, CDR1 is MDHEN and CDR2 is SYDVKM. The CDR3 coding sequence is TGTGCCGTCCGACGGACGGAACCCTACGAGCATTACTTC. Amino acids: CAVRRTEPYEHYF.

The chain employs TRBV12-3 or TRBV12-4 and TRBJ2-2; unclear D gene. The V end lost 4 bases, the J end lost 8 bases, and 8 bases lay between the germline ends. This CDR3 spans 12 amino acids. CDR3 DNA sequence: TGTGCCAGCAGTTCGGACCTGGGGGAGCTGTTTTTT. This codes for CASSSDLGELFF.

The rearrangement uses TRBV6-1 and TRBJ2-3; TRBD2 agrees at 9 bases. CDR1 and CDR2 (germline): MNHNS, SASEGT. The length of the CDR3 is 15 residues. Trimming removed 0 bases from V and 4 bases from J; junction bases left unmatched: 2. As DNA, the CDR3 is TGTGCCAGCAGTGAAGCTAGCGGGAGCCCAGATACGCAGTATTTT. Its protein product is CASSEASGSPDTQYF.

The sample holds a few counts of this clonotype. The rearrangement joins TRBV12-3 or TRBV12-4 to TRBJ2-3; tentatively, D is TRBD2 (5 bases). This CDR3 is built from 14 residues. The ends were cut back, 3 bases at V and 3 bases at J, with 10 bases in the middle. The CDR3 bases are TGTGCCAGCAGTTTTGGGCTAGCAACAGATACGCAGTATTTT. Encoded protein: CASSFGLATDTQYF.

V gene TRBV14 combines with J gene TRBJ1-4; D ambiguous. The ends were cut back, 3 bases at V and 0 bases at J, with 8 bases in the middle. The V gene's germline CDR1 is SGHDN and CDR2 FVKESK. This CDR3 has 15 amino acids. CDR3 region: CASSHDSSTNEKLFF. DNA of the CDR3: TGTGCCAGCAGCCATGACTCATCAACTAATGAAAAACTGTTTTTT. Combining the CDR3 with reference TRBV14 and TRBJ1-4 gives the whole variable domain EAGVTQFPSHSVIEKGQTVTLRCDPISGHDNLYWYRRVMGKEIKFLLHFVKESKQDESGMPNNRFLAERTGGTYSTLKVQPAELEDSGVYFCASSHDSSTNEKLFFGSGTQLSVL.

The sample holds a few counts of this clonotype. J is TRBJ2-5 and V is TRBV12-3 or TRBV12-4, with 8 bases identical to TRBD2. The CDR3 has 15 amino acids. Trimming removed 2 bases from V and 5 bases from J; junction bases left unmatched: 7. The DNA of the CDR3 is TGTGCCAGCAGTTTAATCGGGAGGGCCGAGGAGACCCAGTACTTC. Its protein is CASSLIGRAEETQYF.

This clonotype was counted at least ten times. This chain connects TRBV20-1 to TRBJ2-5; unclear D gene. This CDR3 comprises 12 residues. The V and J ends lost 5 bases and 2 bases respectively, with 9 bases between them. Germline-derived CDR1 and CDR2 are DFQATT and SNEGSKA (reference sequence). This CDR3 is CSAYSKQETQYF. The CDR3 DNA reads as TGCAGTGCTTATAGTAAACAAGAGACCCAGTACTTC.